The 2 T cell receptor beta chains presented below share a single source sample, sequenced in a study of OX40 agonist ivuxolimab in advanced cancers. The protocol was immunoSEQ multiplex PCR, while the TCRdb copy is restricted to in-frame clones and leaves out a portion. Of around 80,000 clones listed, around 86% were seen once; the top ten hold roughly 0.32%. The sample in question was CD4+ or CD8+ T cells sorted from blood, obtained in a trial of the OX40 agonist ivuxolimab. These receptors all come from an adult with an advanced solid tumor such as melanoma, head and neck, liver or kidney cancer.

About this clone: The germline gene is not matched at one end of the junction; a read error may be the cause. The rearrangement joins TRBV28 to TRBJ1-1; TRBD1 might be the D (5 bases). Germline V gene lookup returns CDR1 MDHEN and CDR2 SYDVKM. This CDR3 is built from 13 residues. The CDR3 region is CRAEDTMNTEAFF. The CDR3 region has the DNA TGCAGGGCAGAAGATACCATGAACACTGAAGCTTTCTTT.

V is TRBV28 and J is TRBJ1-3; D is uncertain. This CDR3 spans 14 amino acids. V was trimmed by 6 bases and J by 4 bases, leaving 13 bases between them. Germline CDR1 reads MDHEN; CDR2 reads SYDVKM. For the CDR3, the DNA is TGTGCCAGCAGGATACATGGTTTCGGAAACACCATATATTTT. Its translation is CASRIHGFGNTIYF.